The clone carrying this T cell receptor beta chain was picked up many times. These data are taken from a study of blood T cell repertoires in COVID-19. Study-wide context: The study drew acute and convalescent COVID-19 samples from the United States, Italy and Spain. The cDNA or gDNA used as material had been derived from T cells, B-cell-depleted T cells, or PBMCs.

As originally analysed: It was from reference gene primer amplification that nucleated cell counts were estimated. Some clones are missing from TCRdb's copy, which holds only in-frame ones; the method was immunoSEQ multiplex PCR. V and J calls and clone size are as listed in that table; D and trimming were resolved from the DNA. The profile shows 150,000 to 190,000 clones, around four fifths of them singletons. Germline V CDR1 and CDR2: LNHDA, SQIVND (reference sequence). The CDR3 spans 14 residues. V was clipped by 7 bases and J by 6 bases, with 16 bases between them. The TCR comes from a woman at least 80 years old with acute or convalescent COVID-19. The chain links TRBV19 to TRBJ1-5; D is perhaps TRBD1 (5 bases). Input material: peripheral blood. The CDR3 region has the DNA TGTGCCAGTACCATGGGGGGGGAAGGTCAGCCCCAGCATTTT. As protein: CASTMGGEGQPQHF.